These T cell receptor beta chains were read from a single sample in a study of OX40 agonist ivuxolimab in advanced cancers. TCRdb keeps only in-frame clones here, not all; method: immunoSEQ multiplex PCR. The sample contains several thousand clones, over 90% of which appear only once. This specimen consisted of CD4+ or CD8+ T cells sorted from blood, obtained in a trial of the OX40 agonist ivuxolimab. These receptor sequences come from an adult with an advanced solid tumor such as melanoma, head and neck, liver or kidney cancer. CDR3s include the opening cysteine and the closing phenylalanine or tryptophan. Clone size is shown for a subset of rows, as once, few, many or a class of expanded clone.

-	TRBV2	CASSDDRDEQYF
-	TRBV4-1	CASSQGLLETQYF
-	TRBV7-6	CASSFSVGTDTQYF
-	TRBV5-1	CASSKLTGGPSGANVLTF
-	TRBV5-6	CASRYEREAYNEQFF
few	TRBV14	CASSHRGSSGNTIYF
once	TRBV21-1	CASSKLWGQTDTQYF
-	TRBV5-6	CASSGDRGYGYTF
-	TRBV10-3	CAISENRQGTSYTF
-	TRBV29-1	CSASIGTQYF
-	TRBV25-1	CASSDLWDRGNEQYF
-	TRBV6-1	CASRASNSNQPQHF
-	TRBV6-1	CASSVLREQFF
-	TRBV19	CASSGGRDLYGYTF
-	TRBV9	CASSVVAGGGTGELFF
-	TRBV30	CAVLTGQNSPLHF
-	TRBV5-5	CASSLTGQGIEKLFF
-	TRBV29-1	CSVALNTEAFF
-	TRBV7-8	CASSLEVLAGAGDTQYF
-	TRBV6-1	CASSDFLAGAGTDTQYF
-	TRBV18	CASSPPNGGYNEQFF
-	TRBV7-2	CASSSLKETQYF
-	TRBV5-1	CASSLTGVGANIQYF
-	TRBV27	CASSRGLVGFVEQYF
few	TRBV28	CASSRVNNQPQHF
-	TRBV4-2	CASSPPPGRGPSYEQYF
-	TRBV27	CASSLRPTGAGEQYF
-	TRBV6-1	CASSDAFGRGPYTEAFF
-	TRBV19	CASSGLAGTTYNEQFF
few	TRBV28	CASSLLGTAEQYF
once	TRBV7-8	CASSLVAPGELFF
once	TRBV19	CASSPLKGETQYF
-	TRBV27	CASSLTQVRGPLHF
-	TRBV29-1	CSAAVQVVTEAFF
-	TRBV2	CASSRDRMDEQYF
-	TRBV5-1	CASSLTPGQAYSSYEQYF
-	TRBV5-6	CASSFQGGETQYF
-	TRBV6-5	CASSNRLGGLAFF
-	TRBV19	CASSTLGGTEAFF
-	TRBV7-6	CASSPLGQGSTDTQYF
-	TRBV9	CASSVGRESYNEQFF
-	TRBV30	CAWQFSGSADTQYF
-	TRBV18	CASSPPMNTEAFF
-	TRBV28	CASGGQFYEQYF
-	TRBV6-1	CASSKGWGEAFF
-	TRBV21-1	CASLPRGDTEAFF
few	TRBV28	CASSLRGAGAGELFF
-	TRBV19	CASSINGAGLAKNIQYF
-	TRBV30	CAWSVLASTDTQYF
-	TRBV11-3	CASSLGSGRAETQYF
-	TRBV2	CASPPGLAPYTDTQYF
-	TRBV7-8	CASSLGRAPWNEQFF
-	TRBV10-3	CAISGGSQYYGYTF
-	TRBV28	CASSFIAGRRYTDTQYF
-	TRBV2	CASSETGSPYNEQFF